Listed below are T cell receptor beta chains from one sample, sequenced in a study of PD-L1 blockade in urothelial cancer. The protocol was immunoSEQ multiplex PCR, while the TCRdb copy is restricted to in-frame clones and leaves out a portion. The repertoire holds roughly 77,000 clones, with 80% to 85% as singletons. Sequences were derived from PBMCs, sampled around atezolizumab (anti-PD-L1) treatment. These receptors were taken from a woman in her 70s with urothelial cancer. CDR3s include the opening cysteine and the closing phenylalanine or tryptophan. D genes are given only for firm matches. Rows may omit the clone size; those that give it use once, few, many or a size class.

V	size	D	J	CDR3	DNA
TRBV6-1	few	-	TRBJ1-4	CASRKLSPNEKLFF	TGTGCCAGCAGAAAGCTCTCCCCTAATGAAAAACTGTTTTTT
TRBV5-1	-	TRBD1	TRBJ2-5	CASSRGQVQETQYF	TGCGCCAGCAGCCGGGGACAGGTACAAGAGACCCAGTACTTC
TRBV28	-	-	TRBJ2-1	CASSLFRGSYNEQFF	TGTGCCAGCAGTTTATTCAGGGGTTCCTACAATGAGCAGTTCTTC
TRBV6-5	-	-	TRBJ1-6	CASSLGQRTPLHF	TGTGCCAGCAGTCTTGGACAGAGAACGCCCCTCCACTTT
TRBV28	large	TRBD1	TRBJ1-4	CASSPPTGPNEKLFF	TGTGCCAGCAGTCCACCGACAGGGCCTAATGAAAAACTGTTTTTT
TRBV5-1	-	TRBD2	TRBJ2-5	CASSLGLAGVGQETQYF	TGCGCCAGCAGCTTGGGACTAGCGGGAGTGGGTCAAGAGACCCAGTACTTC
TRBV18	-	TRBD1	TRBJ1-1	CASSPDRLRAEAFF	TGTGCCAGCTCACCGGACAGGCTTCGGGCTGAAGCTTTCTTT
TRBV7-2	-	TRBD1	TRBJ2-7	CASSPLGTGGSYEQYF	TGTGCCAGCAGCCCCTTAGGGACAGGGGGCAGCTACGAGCAGTACTTC
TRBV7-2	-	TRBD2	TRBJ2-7	CASSSLWGGIEYEQYF	TGTGCCAGCAGCTCCCTATGGGGGGGGATCGAATACGAGCAGTACTTC
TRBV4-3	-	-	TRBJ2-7	CASSQAPGGYEQYF	TGCGCCAGCAGCCAAGCCCCGGGTGGGTACGAGCAGTACTTC
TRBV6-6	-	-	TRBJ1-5	CASSYSQGTNQPQHF	TGTGCCAGCAGTTACTCGCAGGGAACCAATCAGCCCCAGCATTTT
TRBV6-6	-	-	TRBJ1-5	CASSYRTQGPKPQHF	TGTGCCAGCAGTTACCGAACGCAGGGCCCCAAGCCCCAGCATTTT
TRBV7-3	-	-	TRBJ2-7	CASSLYMKPYEQYF	TGTGCCAGCAGCCTGTATATGAAGCCCTACGAGCAGTACTTC
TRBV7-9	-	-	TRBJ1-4	CASSFWRGTNEKLFF	TGTGCCAGCAGCTTCTGGAGGGGAACTAATGAAAAACTGTTTTTT
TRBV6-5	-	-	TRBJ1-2	CASSSREGVFTYTF	TGTGCCAGCAGCTCTAGAGAGGGGGTGTTTACCTACACCTTC
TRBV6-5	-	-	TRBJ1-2	CASKGQNYGYTF	TGTGCCAGCAAAGGACAGAACTATGGCTACACCTTC
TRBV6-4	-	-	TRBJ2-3	CASSSEGVGDTQYF	TGTGCCAGCAGTAGCGAAGGAGTGGGAGATACGCAGTATTTT
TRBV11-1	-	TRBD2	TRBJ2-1	CASSFGAGVSISEQFF	TGTGCCAGCAGCTTTGGGGCGGGGGTTAGTATATCTGAGCAGTTCTTC
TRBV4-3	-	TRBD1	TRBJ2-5	CASSRVTGDGETQYF	TGCGCCAGCAGCAGAGTGACAGGGGATGGGGAGACCCAGTACTTC
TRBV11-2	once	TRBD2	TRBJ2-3	CASSSSGLAGSTDTQYF	TGTGCCAGCAGCTCCTCCGGGCTAGCGGGATCGACAGATACGCAGTATTTT
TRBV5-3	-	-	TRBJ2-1	CARTDPGYNEQFF	TGTGCCAGAACCGATCCGGGCTACAATGAGCAGTTCTTC
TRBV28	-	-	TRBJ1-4	CASTPGTRDEEKLFF	TGTGCCAGCACCCCTGGAACACGGGATGAAGAAAAACTGTTTTTT
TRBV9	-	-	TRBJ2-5	CASSLGGLGGDGETQYF	TGTGCCAGCAGCCTAGGGGGTTTAGGGGGGGATGGAGAGACCCAGTACTTC
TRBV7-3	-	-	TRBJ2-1	CASSQRGGGYNEQFF	TGTGCCAGCAGCCAAAGAGGGGGGGGCTACAATGAGCAGTTCTTC
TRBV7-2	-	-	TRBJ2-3	CASSSLTDTQYF	TGTGCCAGCAGCTCCCTCACAGATACGCAGTATTTT
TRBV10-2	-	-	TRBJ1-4	CASSFGGDEKLFF	TGCGCCAGCAGTTTCGGGGGGGATGAAAAACTGTTTTTT
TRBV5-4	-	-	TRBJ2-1	CASSQIQYNEQFF	TGTGCCAGCAGCCAAATACAGTACAATGAGCAGTTCTTC
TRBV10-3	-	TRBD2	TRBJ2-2	CAISAASGRATGELFF	TGTGCCATCAGTGCGGCTAGCGGGAGGGCCACCGGGGAGCTGTTTTTT
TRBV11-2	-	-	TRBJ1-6	CASSGGQPSPLHF	TGTGCCAGCAGTGGCGGACAACCATCACCCCTCCACTTT
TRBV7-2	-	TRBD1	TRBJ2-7	CASSFGTGFEQYF	TGTGCCAGCAGCTTCGGGACAGGGTTCGAGCAGTACTTC
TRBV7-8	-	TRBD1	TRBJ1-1	CASGRDRVYTEAFF	TGTGCCAGCGGAAGGGACAGGGTGTACACTGAAGCTTTCTTT
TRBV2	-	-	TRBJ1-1	CASSEELAIARSFF	TGTGCCAGCAGTGAAGAATTAGCTATTGCTAGGTCATTCTTT
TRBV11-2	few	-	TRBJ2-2	CASSLDGTGELFF	TGTGCCAGCAGCTTAGACGGCACCGGGGAGCTGTTTTTT
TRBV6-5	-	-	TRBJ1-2	CASSYIRGYGYTF	TGTGCCAGCAGTTACATCAGGGGCTATGGCTACACCTTC
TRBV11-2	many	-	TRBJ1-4	CASSPYGAGDNEKLFF	TGTGCCAGCAGCCCATACGGGGCGGGAGATAATGAAAAACTGTTTTTT
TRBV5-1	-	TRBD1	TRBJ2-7	CASSKTGGSYEQYF	TGCGCCAGCAGTAAGACAGGGGGCTCCTACGAGCAGTACTTC
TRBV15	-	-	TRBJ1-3	CATSRDFGNTIYF	TGTGCCACCAGCAGAGACTTTGGAAACACCATATATTTT
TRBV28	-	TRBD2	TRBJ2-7	CASSRLAGAYEQYF	TGTGCCAGCAGTCGACTAGCGGGAGCCTACGAGCAGTACTTC
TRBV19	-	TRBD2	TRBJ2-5	CASSIGAGAETQYF	TGTGCCAGTAGTATAGGAGCGGGGGCGGAGACCCAGTACTTC
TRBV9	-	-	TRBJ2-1	CASSTLGLAEQFF	TGTGCCAGCAGCACCCTGGGGCTAGCGGAGCAGTTCTTC
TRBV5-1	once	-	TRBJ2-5	CASSFGGGETQYF	TGCGCCAGCAGCTTTGGGGGCGGGGAGACCCAGTACTTC